The next 25 T cell receptor beta chains were all read from a single sample in a study of cytomegalovirus exposure and HLA in healthy donors (dated by TCRdb to 2016 to 2017). The library was generated by the immunoSEQ multiplex PCR assay. For the multiplex PCR, a mixture combining 60 forward primers for TCR Vbeta segments and 13 reverse primers for TCR Jbeta segments was used. TCRdb provides this immuneACCESS table in a form limited to in-frame rearrangements. Some clones are lacking; in checked studies, under half of them reflect an unresolved V gene, and why the rest are absent is not known. The sample has about 160,000 clones on record, around 77% of them singletons. The top ten hold roughly 3.5% of the sample. Material for sequencing was PBMCs. All receptors derive from a young man in good health and CMV-seropositive.

The chain is built from TRBV6-6 and TRBJ1-1; 8 bases line up with TRBD1. Looked up from germline, CDR1 is MNHNY and CDR2 is SVGAGI (reference sequence). This CDR3 contains 14 residues. The trim removed 7 bases at V and 4 bases at J, leaving 8 bases unmatched. The DNA for the CDR3 is TGTGCCAGCACCGACAGGGGAGGCGTCACTGAAGCTTTCTTT. Translation gives CASTDRGGVTEAFF.

The chain joins TRBV11-2 to TRBJ2-3, with D uncertain. Germline loops: CDR1 SGHAT, CDR2 FQNNGV. Trimming removed 5 bases at V and 3 bases at J, with 6 bases between. This CDR3 region has 12 residues. DNA for the CDR3: TGTGCCAGCAGCCTCGTGACAGATACGCAGTATTTT. Residues: CASSLVTDTQYF.

The genes are TRBV9 and TRBJ2-3; maybe TRBD1 (5 bases). The V and J ends lost 4 bases and 0 bases respectively, with 12 bases between them. The CDR3 is 15 amino acids. Germline V gene data show CDR1 as SGDLS and CDR2 as YYNGEE. The CDR3 DNA reads as TGTGCCAGCAGCAGGGGTGGGGTTAGCACAGATACGCAGTATTTT. This codes for CASSRGGVSTDTQYF.

The genes are TRBV21-1 and TRBJ2-7; TRBD1, as called in the table, went unchecked against the DNA. TRBV21-1 is given as a pseudogene. The CDR3 runs to 15 residues. The CDR3 loop is CASSKDGTESYEQYF. The DNA of the CDR3 is TGTGCCAGCAGCAAAGACGGGACAGAGAGCTACGAGCAGTACTTC.

A single count supports this clone. The chain combines TRBV5-4 with TRBJ1-5; 9 bases map to TRBD1. Germline V CDR1 and CDR2: SGHNT, YYREEE (reference sequence). J gave up 9 bases and V 3 bases, and 7 bases lay outside the gene matches. The CDR3 consists of 14 residues. CDR3 protein: CASSSSTGGGPQHF. The CDR3 nucleotides read TGTGCCAGCAGCTCATCGACAGGGGGTGGGCCCCAGCATTTT.

V gene TRBV19 combines with J gene TRBJ1-1; a possible D gene is TRBD1 (6 bases). The CDR3 sequence is 17 residues long. Per germline, CDR1 LNHDA and CDR2 SQIVND (reference sequence). Trimming left V 6 bases short and J 1 base short, with 21 bases between. CDR3 residues: CASSRTVQRLKNTEAFF. CDR3 coding DNA: TGTGCCAGTAGCCGGACAGTTCAACGGCTTAAGAACACTGAAGCTTTCTTT.

The V and J genes are TRBV28 and TRBJ2-1; D perhaps matches TRBD1 (6 bases). Germline values: CDR1 MDHEN, CDR2 SYDVKM. The CDR3 sequence is 15 residues long. V gave up 3 bases and J gave up 5 bases, with 14 bases separating them. The CDR3 coding sequence is TGTGCCAGCAGTTTCTTGGACAGACAAGACAATGAGCAGTTCTTC. Translating gives CASSFLDRQDNEQFF.

This clone was counted a few times. The V and J genes are TRBV7-6 and TRBJ1-4; maybe TRBD1 (6 bases). Germline CDR1 and CDR2: SGHVS and FNYEAQ. The CDR3 has 15 amino acids. Trimming took off 4 bases at V and 7 bases at J, with 16 bases between the two ends. CDR3 amino acids: CASSSGQSRGEKLFF. CDR3 DNA: TGTGCCAGCAGCTCAGGACAGTCAAGAGGTGAAAAACTGTTTTTT. Drawing the rest from reference TRBV7-6 and TRBJ1-4, the complete variable domain is GAGVSQSPRYKVTKRGQDVALRCDPISGHVSLYWYRQALGQGPEFLTYFNYEAQQDKSGLPNDRFSAERPEGSISTLTIQRTEQRDSAMYRCASSSGQSRGEKLFFGSGTQLSVL.

This rearrangement joins TRBV6-5 to TRBJ2-2; D uncertain. The V end was cut by 2 bases, the J end by 3 bases, with 4 bases between. The CDR3 length is 13 residues. The germline CDR1 and CDR2 sequences are MNHEY and SVGAGI. The CDR3 DNA is TGTGCCAGCAGTTACCATGACACCGGGGAGCTGTTTTTT. Protein: CASSYHDTGELFF.

The chain uses TRBV6-5 and TRBJ1-3, with a possible D match to TRBD1 (5 bases). V lost 0 bases to trimming and J lost 4 bases, with 13 bases between them. The CDR3 contains 16 residues. Germline V lookup: CDR1 MNHEY, CDR2 SVGAGI. DNA of the CDR3: TGTGCCAGCAGTTACTCCGCAGGGTCAGGCGGAAACACCATATATTTT. Protein product: CASSYSAGSGGNTIYF.

This clone occurred a few times. V and J are TRBV6-1 and TRBJ1-5; 8 bases line up with TRBD1. After removal of 6 bases from V and 11 bases from J, the junction contained 15 bases not matched to a gene. CDR1 is MNHNS and CDR2 is SASEGT in the germline V gene. CDR3 length: 15 residues. The CDR3 sequence: CASSSMGTGSSSQHF. CDR3 nucleotides: TGTGCCAGCAGCTCAATGGGGACAGGATCTTCGTCCCAGCATTTT.

The V call is TRBV7-9, the J call TRBJ1-4; D unclear. The CDR3 has 14 residues. V lost 1 base, J lost 8 bases, and 11 bases lay in between. The germline gives CDR1 SEHNR, CDR2 FQNEAQ (reference sequence). The CDR3 reads CASSLGGGEEKLFF. The CDR3, as DNA: TGTGCCAGCAGCTTAGGGGGAGGAGAGGAAAAACTGTTTTTT.

This clone appeared a single time. The V gene is TRBV11-2, the J gene TRBJ1-3, with 7 positions matching TRBD1. V lost 2 bases, J lost 0 bases, and 7 bases stayed unmatched. The V gene's germline CDR1 is SGHAT and CDR2 FQNNGV. The CDR3 runs to 17 residues. The CDR3 sequence is CASSLNGRQGSGNTIYF. In nucleotides, the CDR3 is TGTGCCAGCAGCTTAAATGGAAGACAGGGCTCTGGAAACACCATATATTTT.

This clone is a singleton in its sample. This chain links TRBV5-1 with TRBJ1-6, with TRBD1 matching 10 bases. V dropped 3 bases and J dropped 9; count of bases not matched to a gene: 9. The CDR3 is 16 amino acids. Germline V lookup: CDR1 SGHRS, CDR2 YFSETQ. CDR3 sequence reads: CASSSRQGAFVSPLHF. The CDR3 nucleotides read TGCGCCAGCAGCTCGCGACAGGGGGCCTTCGTTTCACCCCTCCACTTT.

The chain recombines TRBV28 with TRBJ1-5, with D possibly being TRBD1 (6 bases). CDR3 length: 16 residues. Trimming pared 5 bases from V and 4 bases from J, leaving 18 bases between. Germline CDR1 is MDHEN and CDR2 is SYDVKM. This chain's CDR3 is CASSKDRRGSNQPQHF. CDR3 nucleotide sequence: TGTGCCAGCAGTAAAGACCGCAGGGGTTCTAATCAGCCCCAGCATTTT.

This clone occurred a few times. V gene TRBV5-6 combines with J gene TRBJ2-7; TRBD1 matches at 10 bases. The CDR3 is 15 amino acids. Per the germline V gene, CDR1 is SGHDT and CDR2 is YYEEEE. The V segment lost 0 bases and the J segment 7 bases; nucleotides outside the gene matches: 7. The CDR3 DNA sequence: TGTGCCAGCAGCTTGGCCGGGACAGGGGCACGGGAGCAGTACTTC. Amino acids: CASSLAGTGAREQYF.

The chain uses TRBV2 and TRBJ2-2, with TRBD2 identical over 8 bases. The CDR3 length is 15 residues. V dropped 4 bases and J dropped 6; count of bases not matched to a gene: 7. In germline, CDR1 is SNHLY, CDR2 FYNNEI. The CDR3, as DNA: TGTGCCAGCAGTGTTAGCGGGGATCCTCCCGGGGAGCTGTTTTTT. Translation gives CASSVSGDPPGELFF.

This rearrangement joins TRBV11-2 to TRBJ2-7; 9 bases are shared with TRBD1. Germline loops: CDR1 SGHAT, CDR2 FQNNGV. Trimming cost V 4 bases and J 2 bases; bases outside gene matches: 9. This CDR3 is 16 amino acids long. This CDR3 reads CASSSGGQGFPYEQYF. The CDR3, as DNA: TGTGCCAGCAGCTCCGGGGGACAGGGTTTTCCCTACGAGCAGTACTTC.

The chain has TRBV27 and TRBJ2-7; the D gene is possibly TRBD2 (5 bases). The V and J ends lost 6 bases and 2 bases respectively, with 11 bases between them. CDR1 is MNHEY and CDR2 is SMNVEV in the germline V gene (reference sequence). The CDR3 extends over 13 amino acids. The CDR3 reads CASRKAGTYEQYF. DNA of the CDR3: TGTGCCAGCAGAAAGGCCGGGACCTACGAGCAGTACTTC.

The chain joins TRBV5-1 to TRBJ2-3; 7 nucleotides align to TRBD1. J was trimmed by 2 bases and V by 7 bases; bases with no gene match: 7. CDR1 and CDR2 (germline): SGHRS, YFSETQ. The CDR3 is 14 amino acids. CDR3 nucleotide sequence: TGCGCCAGCGGTACAGGGGCTCCCACAGATACGCAGTATTTT. Translated: CASGTGAPTDTQYF. The full variable domain, its missing parts supplied by reference TRBV5-1 and TRBJ2-3, is KAGVTQTPRYLIKTRGQQVTLSCSPISGHRSVSWYQQTPGQGLQFLFEYFSETQRNKGNFPGRFSGRQFSNSRSEMNVSTLELGDSALYLCASGTGAPTDTQYFGPGTRLTVL.

The chain has TRBV11-2 and TRBJ1-2, with no clear D. Looked up from germline, CDR1 is SGHAT and CDR2 is FQNNGV. V gave up 5 bases and J gave up 4 bases, with 8 bases separating them. This CDR3 has 12 amino acids. The CDR3 nucleotides read TGTGCCAGCAGCCACGAGATCTATGGCTACACCTTC. Its translation: CASSHEIYGYTF.

The chain recombines TRBV18 with TRBJ1-2; D remains ambiguous. The V gene lost 3 bases and the J gene lost 4 bases, with 12 bases spanning the gap. This CDR3 comprises 14 residues. The germline V gene encodes CDR1 KGHSH and CDR2 LQKENI. This CDR3 reads CASSPPTFSYGYTF. The CDR3 DNA reads TGTGCCAGCTCACCGCCGACTTTTTCCTATGGCTACACCTTC.

The chain employs TRBV4-1 and TRBJ1-5, with D perhaps matching TRBD1 (5 bases). Germline V gives CDR1 MGHRA, CDR2 YSYEKL. The CDR3 spans 16 residues. Trimming stripped 0 bases from V and 3 bases from J, with 12 bases between. In nucleotides, the CDR3 is TGCGCCAGCAGCCAAGATAGCGGGGCTCCCAATCAGCCCCAGCATTTT. This translates into CASSQDSGAPNQPQHF.

This chain joins TRBV6-5 and TRBJ1-1, with D uncertain. The germline V gene has CDR1 MNHEY and CDR2 SVGAGI. The V and J ends lost 6 bases and 3 bases respectively, with 17 bases between them. The CDR3 extends over 15 amino acids. The CDR3 here is CASSPEGGWDTEAFF. The CDR3 DNA follows: TGTGCCAGCAGCCCTGAGGGAGGATGGGACACTGAAGCTTTCTTT.

This clone was seen only once. The CDR3 loop is CASSGKTGWNTEAFF. The CDR3 coding sequence is TGTGCCAGCAGCGGAAAGACGGGGTGGAACACTGAAGCTTTCTTT. The J gene is TRBJ1-1, the V gene TRBV7-9, with no clear D. Per the germline V gene, CDR1 is SEHNR and CDR2 is FQNEAQ (reference sequence). V dropped 5 bases and J dropped 1 base, with 14 bases sitting between them. CDR3 length equals 15 residues.